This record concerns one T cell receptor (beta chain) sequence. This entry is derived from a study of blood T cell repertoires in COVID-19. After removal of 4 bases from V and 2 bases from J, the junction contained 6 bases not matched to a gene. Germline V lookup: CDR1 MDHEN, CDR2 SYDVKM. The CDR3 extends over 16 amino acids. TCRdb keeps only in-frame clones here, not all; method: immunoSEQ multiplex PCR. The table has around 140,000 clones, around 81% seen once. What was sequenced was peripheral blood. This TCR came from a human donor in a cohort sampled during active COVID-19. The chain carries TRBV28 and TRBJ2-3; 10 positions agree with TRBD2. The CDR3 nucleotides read TGTGCCAGCAGTTCCCCACTAGCGGGAACCACAGATACGCAGTATTTT. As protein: CASSSPLAGTTDTQYF.